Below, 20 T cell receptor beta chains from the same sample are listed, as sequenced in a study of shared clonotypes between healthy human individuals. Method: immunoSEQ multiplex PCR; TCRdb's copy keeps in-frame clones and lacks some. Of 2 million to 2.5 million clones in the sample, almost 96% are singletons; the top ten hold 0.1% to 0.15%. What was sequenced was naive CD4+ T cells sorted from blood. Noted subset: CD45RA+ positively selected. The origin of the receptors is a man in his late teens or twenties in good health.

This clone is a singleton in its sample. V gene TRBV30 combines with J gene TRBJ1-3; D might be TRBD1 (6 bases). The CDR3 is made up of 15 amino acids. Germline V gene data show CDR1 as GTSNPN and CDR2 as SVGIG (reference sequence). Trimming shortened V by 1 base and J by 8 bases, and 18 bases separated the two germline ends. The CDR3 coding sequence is TGTGCCTGGAGTGCAACAGGGTTTTGGCGGGACACCATATATTTT. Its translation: CAWSATGFWRDTIYF.

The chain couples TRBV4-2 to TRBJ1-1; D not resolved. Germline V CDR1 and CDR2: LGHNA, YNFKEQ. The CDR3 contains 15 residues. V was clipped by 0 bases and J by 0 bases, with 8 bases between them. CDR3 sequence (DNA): TGTGCCAGCAGCCAAGAGGCACGGATGAACACTGAAGCTTTCTTT. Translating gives CASSQEARMNTEAFF.

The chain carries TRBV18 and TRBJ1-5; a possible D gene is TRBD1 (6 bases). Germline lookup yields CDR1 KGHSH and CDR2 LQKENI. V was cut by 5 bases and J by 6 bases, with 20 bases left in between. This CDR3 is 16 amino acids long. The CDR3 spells CASSYLGRGTPQPQHF. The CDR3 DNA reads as TGTGCCAGCTCATATCTTGGCAGGGGAACTCCTCAGCCCCAGCATTTT.

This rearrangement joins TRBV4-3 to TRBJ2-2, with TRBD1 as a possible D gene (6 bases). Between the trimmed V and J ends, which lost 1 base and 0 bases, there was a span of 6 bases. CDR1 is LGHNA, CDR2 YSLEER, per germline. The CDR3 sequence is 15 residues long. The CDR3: CASSQGTANTGELFF. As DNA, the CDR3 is TGCGCCAGCAGCCAAGGGACAGCGAACACCGGGGAGCTGTTTTTT.

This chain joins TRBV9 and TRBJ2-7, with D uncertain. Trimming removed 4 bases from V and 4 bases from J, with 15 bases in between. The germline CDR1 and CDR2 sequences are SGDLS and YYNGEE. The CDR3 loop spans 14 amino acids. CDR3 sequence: CASSPGVAAYEQYF. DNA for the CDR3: TGTGCCAGCAGCCCTGGGGTAGCTGCGTACGAGCAGTACTTC. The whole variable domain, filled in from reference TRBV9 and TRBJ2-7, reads DSGVTQTPKHLITATGQRVTLRCSPRSGDLSVYWYQQSLDQGLQFLIQYYNGEERAKGNILERFSAQQFPDLHSELNLSSLELGDSALYFCASSPGVAAYEQYFGPGTRLTVT.

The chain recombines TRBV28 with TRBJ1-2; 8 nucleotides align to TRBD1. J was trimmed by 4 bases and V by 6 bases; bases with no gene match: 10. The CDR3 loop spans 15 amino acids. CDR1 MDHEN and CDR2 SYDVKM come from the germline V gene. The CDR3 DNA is TGTGCCAGCAGGTCGGCCAAGCAGGGGGCCTATGGCTACACCTTC. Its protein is CASRSAKQGAYGYTF.

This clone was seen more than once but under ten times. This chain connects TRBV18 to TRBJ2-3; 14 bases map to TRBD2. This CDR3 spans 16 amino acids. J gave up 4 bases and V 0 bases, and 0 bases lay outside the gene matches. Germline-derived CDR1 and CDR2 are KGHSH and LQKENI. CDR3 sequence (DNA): TGTGCCAGCTCACCACCGACTAGCGGGGGGGCAGATACGCAGTATTTT. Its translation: CASSPPTSGGADTQYF.

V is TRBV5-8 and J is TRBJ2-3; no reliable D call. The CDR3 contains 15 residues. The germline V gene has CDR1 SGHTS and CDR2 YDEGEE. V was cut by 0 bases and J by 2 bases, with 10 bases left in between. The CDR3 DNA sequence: TGTGCCAGCAGCTTGGTTCGGCAGTTCACAGATACGCAGTATTTT. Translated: CASSLVRQFTDTQYF.

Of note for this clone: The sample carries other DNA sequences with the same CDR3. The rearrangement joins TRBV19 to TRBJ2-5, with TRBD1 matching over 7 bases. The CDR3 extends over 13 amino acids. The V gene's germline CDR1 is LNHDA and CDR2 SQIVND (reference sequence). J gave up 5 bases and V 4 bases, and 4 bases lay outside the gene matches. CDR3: CASSRGGVETQYF. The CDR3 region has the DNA TGTGCCAGTAGTAGAGGGGGCGTCGAGACCCAGTACTTC.

The CDR3 sequence: CAWSLLVDSYEQYF. The CDR3 DNA follows: TGTGCCTGGAGCCTACTGGTAGATTCCTACGAGCAGTACTTC. V gene TRBV30 combines with J gene TRBJ2-7; no definite D call. Trimming stripped 3 bases from V and 1 base from J, with 13 bases between. Germline V gene sequence: CDR1 GTSNPN, CDR2 SVGIG (reference sequence). The CDR3 is made up of 14 amino acids.

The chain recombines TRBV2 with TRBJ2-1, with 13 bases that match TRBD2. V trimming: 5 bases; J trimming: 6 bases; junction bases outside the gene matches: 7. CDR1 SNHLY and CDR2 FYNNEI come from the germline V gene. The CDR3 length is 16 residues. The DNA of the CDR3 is TGTGCCAGCAGTCCGGGACTAGCGGGATGGAGCAATGAGCAGTTCTTC. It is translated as CASSPGLAGWSNEQFF.

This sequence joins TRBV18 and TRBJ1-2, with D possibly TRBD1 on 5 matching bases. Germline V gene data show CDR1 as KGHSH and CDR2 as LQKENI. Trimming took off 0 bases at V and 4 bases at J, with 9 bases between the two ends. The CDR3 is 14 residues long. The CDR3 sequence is CASSPPGAGYGYTF. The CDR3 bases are TGTGCCAGCTCACCACCAGGGGCTGGCTATGGCTACACCTTC.

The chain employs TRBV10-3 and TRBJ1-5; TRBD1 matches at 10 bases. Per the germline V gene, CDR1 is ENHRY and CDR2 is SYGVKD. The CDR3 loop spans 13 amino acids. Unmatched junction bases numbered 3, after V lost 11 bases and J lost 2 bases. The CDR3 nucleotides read TGTGCCGTCGGACAGGGGGGCAATCAGCCCCAGCATTTT. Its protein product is CAVGQGGNQPQHF.

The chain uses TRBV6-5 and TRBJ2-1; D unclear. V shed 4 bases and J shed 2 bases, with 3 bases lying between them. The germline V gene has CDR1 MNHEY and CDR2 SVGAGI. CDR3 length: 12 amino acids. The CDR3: CASSSPYNEQFF. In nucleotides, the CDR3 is TGTGCCAGCAGTTCTCCCTACAATGAGCAGTTCTTC.

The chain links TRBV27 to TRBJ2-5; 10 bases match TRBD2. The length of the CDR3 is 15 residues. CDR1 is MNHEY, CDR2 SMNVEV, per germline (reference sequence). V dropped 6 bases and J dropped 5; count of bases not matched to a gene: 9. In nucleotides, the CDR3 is TGTGCCAGCAGCCTAGCGGGAGCTGGGAGGGAGACCCAGTACTTC. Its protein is CASSLAGAGRETQYF.

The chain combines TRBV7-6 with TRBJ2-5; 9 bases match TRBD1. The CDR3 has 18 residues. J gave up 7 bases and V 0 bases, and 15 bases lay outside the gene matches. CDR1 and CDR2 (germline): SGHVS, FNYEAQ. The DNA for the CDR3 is TGTGCCAGCAGCTTAGCAGCCACGGGACAGGGTGTACATGGGACCCAGTACTTC. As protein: CASSLAATGQGVHGTQYF.

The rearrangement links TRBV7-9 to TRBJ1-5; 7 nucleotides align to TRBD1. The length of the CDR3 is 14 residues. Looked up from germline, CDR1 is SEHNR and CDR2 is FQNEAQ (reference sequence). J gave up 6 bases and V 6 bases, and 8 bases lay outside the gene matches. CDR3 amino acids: CASSQQGLVQPQHF. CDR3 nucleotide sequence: TGTGCCAGCAGTCAACAGGGGTTGGTTCAGCCCCAGCATTTT.

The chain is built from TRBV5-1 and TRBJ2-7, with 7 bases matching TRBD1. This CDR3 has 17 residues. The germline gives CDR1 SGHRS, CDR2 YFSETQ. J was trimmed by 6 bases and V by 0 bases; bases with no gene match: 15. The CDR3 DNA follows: TGCGCCAGCAGCTTGGGACCGAGGCCTCAGGGGGTTTTCGAGCAGTACTTC. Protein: CASSLGPRPQGVFEQYF.

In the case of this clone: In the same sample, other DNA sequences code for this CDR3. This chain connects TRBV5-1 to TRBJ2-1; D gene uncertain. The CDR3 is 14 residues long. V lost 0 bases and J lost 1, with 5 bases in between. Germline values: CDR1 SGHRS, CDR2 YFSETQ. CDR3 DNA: TGCGCCAGCAGCTTGGATACTTCCTACAATGAGCAGTTCTTC. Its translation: CASSLDTSYNEQFF.

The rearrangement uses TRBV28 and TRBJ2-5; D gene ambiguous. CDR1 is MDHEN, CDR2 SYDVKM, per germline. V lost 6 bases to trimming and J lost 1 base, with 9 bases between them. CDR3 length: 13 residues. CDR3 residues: CASSLYTQETQYF. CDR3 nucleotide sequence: TGTGCCAGCAGCCTATACACCCAAGAGACCCAGTACTTC.